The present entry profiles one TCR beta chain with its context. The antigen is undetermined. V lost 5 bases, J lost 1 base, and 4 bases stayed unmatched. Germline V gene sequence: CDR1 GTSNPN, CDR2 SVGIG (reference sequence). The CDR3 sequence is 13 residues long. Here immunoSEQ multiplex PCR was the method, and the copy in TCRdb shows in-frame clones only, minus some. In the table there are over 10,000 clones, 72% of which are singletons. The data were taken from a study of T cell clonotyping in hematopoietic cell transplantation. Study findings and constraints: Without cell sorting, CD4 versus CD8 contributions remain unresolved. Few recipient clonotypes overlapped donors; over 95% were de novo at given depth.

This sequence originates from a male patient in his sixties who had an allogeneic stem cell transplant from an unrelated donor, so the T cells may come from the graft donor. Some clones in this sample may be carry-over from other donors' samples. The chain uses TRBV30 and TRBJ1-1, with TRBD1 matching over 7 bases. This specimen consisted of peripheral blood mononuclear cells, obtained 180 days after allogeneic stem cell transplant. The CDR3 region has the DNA TGTGCCTGGTGGGGACAGCAGAACACTGAAGCTTTCTTT. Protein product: CAWWGQQNTEAFF.